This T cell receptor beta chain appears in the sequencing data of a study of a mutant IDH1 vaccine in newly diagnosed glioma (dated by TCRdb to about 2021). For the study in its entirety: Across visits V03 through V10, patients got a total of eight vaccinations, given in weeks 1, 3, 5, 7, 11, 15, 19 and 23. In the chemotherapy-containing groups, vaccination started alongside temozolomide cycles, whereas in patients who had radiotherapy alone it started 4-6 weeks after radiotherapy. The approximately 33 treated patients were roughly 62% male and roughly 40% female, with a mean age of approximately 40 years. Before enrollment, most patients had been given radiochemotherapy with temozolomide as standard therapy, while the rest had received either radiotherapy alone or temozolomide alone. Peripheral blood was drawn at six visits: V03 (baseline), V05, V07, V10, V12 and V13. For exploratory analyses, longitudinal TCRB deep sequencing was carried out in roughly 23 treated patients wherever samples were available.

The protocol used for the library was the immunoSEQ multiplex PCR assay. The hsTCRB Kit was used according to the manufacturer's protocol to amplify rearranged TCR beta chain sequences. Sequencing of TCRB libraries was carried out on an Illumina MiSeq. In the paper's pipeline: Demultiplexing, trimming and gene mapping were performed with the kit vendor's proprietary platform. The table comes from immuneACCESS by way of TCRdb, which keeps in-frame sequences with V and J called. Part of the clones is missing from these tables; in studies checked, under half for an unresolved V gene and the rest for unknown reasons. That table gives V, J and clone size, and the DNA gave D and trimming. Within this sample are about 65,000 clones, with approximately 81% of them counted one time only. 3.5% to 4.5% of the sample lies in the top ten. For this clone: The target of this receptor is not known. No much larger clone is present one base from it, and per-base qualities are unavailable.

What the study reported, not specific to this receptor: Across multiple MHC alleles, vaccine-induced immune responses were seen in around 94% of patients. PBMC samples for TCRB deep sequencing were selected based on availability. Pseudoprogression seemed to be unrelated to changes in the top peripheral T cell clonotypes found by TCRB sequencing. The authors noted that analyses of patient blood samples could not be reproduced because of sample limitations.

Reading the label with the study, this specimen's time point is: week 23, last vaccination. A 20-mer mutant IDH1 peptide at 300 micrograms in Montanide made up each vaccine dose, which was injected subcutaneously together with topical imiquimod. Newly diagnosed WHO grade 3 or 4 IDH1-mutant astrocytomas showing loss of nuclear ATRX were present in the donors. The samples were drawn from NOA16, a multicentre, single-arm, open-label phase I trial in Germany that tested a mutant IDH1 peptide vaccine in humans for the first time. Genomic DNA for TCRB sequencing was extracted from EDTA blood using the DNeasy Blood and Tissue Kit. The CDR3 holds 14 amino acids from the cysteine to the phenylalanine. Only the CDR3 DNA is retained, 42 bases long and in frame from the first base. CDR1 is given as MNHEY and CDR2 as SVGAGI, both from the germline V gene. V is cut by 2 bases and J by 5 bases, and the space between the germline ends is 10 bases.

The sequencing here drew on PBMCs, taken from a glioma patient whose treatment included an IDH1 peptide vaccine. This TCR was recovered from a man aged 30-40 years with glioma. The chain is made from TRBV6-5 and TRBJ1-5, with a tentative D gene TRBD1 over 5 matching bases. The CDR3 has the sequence CASSYPWDYQPQHF. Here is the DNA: TGTGCCAGCAGTTACCCATGGGACTATCAGCCCCAGCATTTT.